This T cell receptor (beta chain) was recovered during a study of blood T cell repertoires in COVID-19 (dated by TCRdb to between 2020 and 2021). With regard to the full study: The collaborator samples originated in the United States, Italy and Spain and spanned the acute and convalescent phases of COVID-19. The material from the prospective study consisted of cDNA or gDNA derived from T cells, B-cell-depleted T cells, or PBMCs. Deeply sampled blood TCRbeta repertoires from subjects exposed to, actively infected with, or recovered from COVID-19 were included in the dataset. The repertoires were released in a freely available public database intended as a resource for research on the immune response to SARS-CoV-2. The samples were drawn from the first 160 participants of the ongoing ImmuneRACE study and from 1,254 subjects provided by 6 global collaborators. A de-identified subject ID, COVID-19 status, age in years and sex were almost always included in the sample metadata. Where HLA class I and class II types were available, the types were taken from metadata supplied by the sample provider, not from assay-based typing.

The paper as a whole reports these results and caveats: The quantity of clinical and demographic metadata differed by source and by participant and was supplied without curation.

Measured from the cysteine to the phenylalanine, the CDR3 is 15 residues long. Only CDR3 DNA remains: 45 bases, in frame from the first base. Trimming at the junction amounts to 2 bases on V and 5 bases on J, and the germline ends lie 12 bases apart. The germline V gene gives CDR1 as MNHEY and CDR2 as SVGAGI. Points on this clone: No antigen is known for it. Per-base qualities were not stored, and no clone one base away is much larger.

The collaborating institutions used their own protocols to collect whole blood in K2EDTA tubes. For TCRbeta analysis, collaborators shipped samples in one of three forms: frozen whole blood, isolated PBMCs, or DNA extracted from either of those sample types. TCRbeta CDR3 regions were amplified from genomic DNA by means of the immunoSEQ Assay, a bias-controlled multiplex PCR. Concerning the study's data processing: The number of nucleated cells in each sample was estimated by amplification of reference gene primers within the assay. Sequence reads were collapsed and filtered to measure the absolute abundance of every unique TCRbeta CDR3 rearrangement. For each sample, productive Simpson clonality was calculated by taking the square root of Simpson's diversity index across productive rearrangements. TCRdb stores this immuneACCESS table with in-frame sequences only. Part of the clones is absent; in the studies checked, under half of the shortfall reflects unresolved V genes, and no reason is known for the rest. Clone size and V and J calls were adopted from that table, with D and trimming inferred from the DNA. The sample data list under 250,000 clones, and 75% to 90% of these were observed just once. Of the sample, around 27% is held by the ten largest clones.

The sequencing sample was made of peripheral blood. In this chain, TRBV6-5 is recombined with TRBJ1-4; a confident D gene designation cannot be given. The sequence was obtained from a man aged 40-55 years with acute or convalescent COVID-19. Here is the DNA: TGTGCCAGCAGTTACGGCAGGTCCCCCAATGAAAAACTGTTTTTT. This codes for CASSYGRSPNEKLFF.